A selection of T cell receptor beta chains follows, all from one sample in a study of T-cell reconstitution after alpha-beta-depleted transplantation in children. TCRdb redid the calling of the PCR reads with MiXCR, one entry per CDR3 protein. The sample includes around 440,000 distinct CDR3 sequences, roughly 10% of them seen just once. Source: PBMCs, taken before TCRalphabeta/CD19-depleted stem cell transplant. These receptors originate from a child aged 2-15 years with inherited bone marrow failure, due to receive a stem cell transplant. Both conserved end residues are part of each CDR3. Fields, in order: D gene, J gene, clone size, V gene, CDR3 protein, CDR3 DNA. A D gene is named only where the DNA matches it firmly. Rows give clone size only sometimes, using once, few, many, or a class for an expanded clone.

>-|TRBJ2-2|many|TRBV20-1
CSAGNRRFGTGELFF
TGCAGTGCTGGTAACAGGAGGTTTGGCACCGGGGAGCTGTTTTTT
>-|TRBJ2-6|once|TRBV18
CASSPLGGLNSGANVLTF
TGTGCCAGCTCACCACTTGGCGGCCTCAACTCTGGGGCCAACGTCCTGACTTTC
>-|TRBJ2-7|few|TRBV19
CASSIAGVYEQYF
TGTGCCAGTAGTATAGCGGGGGTATACGAGCAGTACTTC
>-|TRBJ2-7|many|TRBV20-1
CSARVQGKGAYEQYF
TGCAGTGCTAGAGTCCAGGGAAAGGGCGCCTACGAGCAGTACTTC
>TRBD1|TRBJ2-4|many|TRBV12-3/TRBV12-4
CASSAGQGNIQYF
TGTGCCAGCAGTGCGGGACAGGGTAACATTCAGTACTTC
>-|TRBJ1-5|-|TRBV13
CASSLRGEEVQHF
TGTGCCAGCAGCTTACGGGGGGAAGAGGTCCAGCATTTT
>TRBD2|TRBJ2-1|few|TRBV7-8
CASSPRLARDYNEQFF
TGTGCCAGCAGCCCGAGACTAGCGAGGGATTACAATGAGCAGTTCTTC
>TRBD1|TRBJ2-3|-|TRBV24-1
CATSDPPGTGDIRGATDTQYF
TGTGCCACCAGTGATCCACCGGGGACAGGGGATATCCGAGGGGCCACAGATACGCAGTATTTT
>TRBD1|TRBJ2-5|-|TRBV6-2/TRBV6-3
CATTDRGKETQYF
TGTGCCACCACGGACAGGGGGAAGGAGACCCAGTACTTC
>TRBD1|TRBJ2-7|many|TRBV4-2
CASSQVIGTASYEQYF
TGTGCCAGCAGCCAAGTGATCGGGACAGCGTCCTACGAGCAGTACTTC
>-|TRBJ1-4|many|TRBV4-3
CASSQVGSEKLFF
TGCGCCAGCAGCCAAGTGGGCAGTGAAAAACTGTTTTTT
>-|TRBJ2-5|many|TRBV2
CASSAVGHKETQYF
TGTGCCAGCAGTGCAGTGGGGCATAAAGAGACCCAGTACTTC
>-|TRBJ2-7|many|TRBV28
CASSYRGINSYEQYF
TGTGCCAGCAGTTACCGCGGGATCAACTCCTACGAGCAGTACTTC
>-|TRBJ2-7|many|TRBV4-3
CASSQARLAPYEQYF
TGCGCCAGCAGCCAAGCGAGGCTTGCACCCTACGAGCAGTACTTC
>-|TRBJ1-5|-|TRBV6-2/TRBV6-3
CASSYWDKNQPQHF
TGTGCCAGCAGTTACTGGGACAAGAATCAGCCCCAGCATTTT
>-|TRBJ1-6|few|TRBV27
CASSLGLLPGDYSPLHF
TGTGCCAGCAGTTTAGGGCTTCTCCCTGGGGATTATTCACCCCTCCACTTT
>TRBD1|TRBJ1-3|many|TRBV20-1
CSAGTGAGNTIYF
TGCAGTGCCGGTACAGGGGCTGGAAACACCATATATTTT
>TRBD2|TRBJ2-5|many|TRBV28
CASTDPGGETQYF
TGTGCCAGCACCGACCCGGGGGGAGAGACCCAGTACTTC
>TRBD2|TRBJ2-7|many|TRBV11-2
CASSLAIPGLGYEQYF
TGTGCCAGCAGCTTAGCAATCCCGGGACTAGGCTACGAGCAGTACTTC
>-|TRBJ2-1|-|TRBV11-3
CASSLWDSRDNEQFF
TGTGCCAGCAGCCTGTGGGACTCGAGGGACAATGAGCAGTTCTTC
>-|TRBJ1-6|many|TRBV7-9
CASSPGTADSPLHF
TGTGCCAGCAGCCCCGGGACGGCGGATTCACCCCTCCACTTT
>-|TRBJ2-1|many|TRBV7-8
CASSPRLSNEQFF
TGTGCCAGCAGCCCTAGACTAAGCAATGAGCAGTTCTTC
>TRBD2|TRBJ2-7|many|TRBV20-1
CSALLAGSYEQYF
TGCAGTGCTCTTCTAGCGGGCTCCTACGAGCAGTACTTC
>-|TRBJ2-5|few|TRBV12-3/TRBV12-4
CASSFLPGTAVETQYF
TGTGCCAGCAGCTTCCTTCCCGGGACGGCTGTAGAGACCCAGTACTTC
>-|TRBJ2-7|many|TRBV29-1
CSVEDPRGSYEQYF
TGCAGCGTTGAAGACCCAAGGGGCTCCTACGAGCAGTACTTC
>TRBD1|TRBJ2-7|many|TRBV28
CASSRTGGVYEQYF
TGTGCCAGCAGTCGGACAGGGGGCGTTTACGAGCAGTACTTC
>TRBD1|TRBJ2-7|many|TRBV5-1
CASSSPNRDSYSYEQYF
TGCGCCAGCAGTTCTCCCAACCGGGACAGTTATTCCTACGAGCAGTACTTC
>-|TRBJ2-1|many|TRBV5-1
CASSSTSLSYNEQFF
TGCGCCAGCAGCTCTACTAGTCTAAGCTACAATGAGCAGTTCTTC
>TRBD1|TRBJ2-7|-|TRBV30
CAWTPGGYEQYF
TGTGCCTGGACCCCAGGGGGATACGAGCAGTACTTC
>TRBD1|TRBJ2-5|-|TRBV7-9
CASSIARDSLRETQYF
TGTGCCAGCAGCATAGCCCGGGACAGTTTGAGGGAGACCCAGTACTTC
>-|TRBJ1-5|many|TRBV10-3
CAISGGQHQHF
TGTGCCATCAGTGGAGGACAGCACCAGCATTTT
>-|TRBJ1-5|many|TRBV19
CASSIDGWNQPQHF
TGTGCCAGTAGTATAGATGGCTGGAATCAGCCCCAGCATTTT
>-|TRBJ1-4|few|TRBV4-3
CASSQEGVAGEKLFF
TGCGCCAGCAGCCAAGAGGGGGTGGCCGGTGAAAAACTGTTTTTT
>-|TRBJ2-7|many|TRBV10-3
CAISEGDVYEQYF
TGTGCCATCAGTGAGGGGGACGTCTACGAGCAGTACTTC
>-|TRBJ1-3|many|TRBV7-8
CASSSSIDPSAVSGNTIYF
TGTGCCAGCAGCTCATCAATAGACCCATCAGCGGTCTCTGGAAACACCATATATTTT
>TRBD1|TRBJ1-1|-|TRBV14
CASSQDPRDRGPNTEAFF
TGTGCCAGCAGCCAAGACCCCCGGGACAGGGGGCCGAACACTGAAGCTTTCTTT
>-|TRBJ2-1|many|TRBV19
CASGDRYNEQFF
TGTGCCAGTGGGGACCGCTACAATGAGCAGTTCTTC
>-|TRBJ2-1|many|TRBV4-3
CASSQDFRRYNEQFF
TGCGCCAGCAGCCAAGATTTCCGCAGGTACAATGAGCAGTTCTTC
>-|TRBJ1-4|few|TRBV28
CASSLTVVGEKLFF
TGTGCCAGCAGTCTAACAGTGGTGGGTGAAAAACTGTTTTTT